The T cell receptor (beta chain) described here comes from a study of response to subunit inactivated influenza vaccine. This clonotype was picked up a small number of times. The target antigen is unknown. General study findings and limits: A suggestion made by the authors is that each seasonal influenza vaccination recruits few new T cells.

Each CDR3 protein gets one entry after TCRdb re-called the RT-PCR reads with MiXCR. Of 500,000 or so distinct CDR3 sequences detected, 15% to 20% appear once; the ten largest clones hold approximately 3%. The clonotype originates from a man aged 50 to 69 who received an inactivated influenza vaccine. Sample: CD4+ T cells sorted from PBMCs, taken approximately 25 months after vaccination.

This CDR3 reads CASSSGRLQGIGPYEQYF. The CDR3 nucleotides are TGTGCCAGCAGTTCCGGGAGACTCCAGGGGATTGGGCCCTACGAGCAGTACTTC. This chain joins TRBV28 and TRBJ2-7, with D perhaps matching TRBD1 or TRBD2 (6 bases each). Germline CDR1 and CDR2: MDHEN and SYDVKM. There are 18 residues in the CDR3. The ends were cut back, 4 bases at V and 2 bases at J, with 24 bases in the middle. The variable domain in full, completed from reference TRBV28 and TRBJ2-7, reads DVKVTQSSRYLVKRTGEKVFLECVQDMDHENMFWYRQDPGLGLRLIYFSYDVKMKEKGDIPEGYSVSREKKERFSLILESASTNQTSMYLCASSSGRLQGIGPYEQYFGPGTRLTVT.